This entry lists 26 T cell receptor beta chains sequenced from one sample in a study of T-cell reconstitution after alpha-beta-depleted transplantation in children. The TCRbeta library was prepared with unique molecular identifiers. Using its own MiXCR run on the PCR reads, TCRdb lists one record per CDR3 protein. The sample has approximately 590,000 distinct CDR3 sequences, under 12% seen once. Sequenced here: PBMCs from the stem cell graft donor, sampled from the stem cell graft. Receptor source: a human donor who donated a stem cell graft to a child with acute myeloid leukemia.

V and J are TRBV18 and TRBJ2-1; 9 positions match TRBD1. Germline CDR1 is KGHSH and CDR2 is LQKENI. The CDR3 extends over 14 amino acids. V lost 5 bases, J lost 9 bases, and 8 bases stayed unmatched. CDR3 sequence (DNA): TGTGCCAGCTCAGCCGGACAGGGGAGGAGTGAGCAGTTCTTC. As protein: CASSAGQGRSEQFF.

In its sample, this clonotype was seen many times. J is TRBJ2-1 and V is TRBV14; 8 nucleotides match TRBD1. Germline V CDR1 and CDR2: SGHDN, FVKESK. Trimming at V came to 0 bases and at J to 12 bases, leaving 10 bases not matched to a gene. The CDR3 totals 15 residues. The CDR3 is CASSQDLLGQGGQFF. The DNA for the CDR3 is TGTGCCAGCAGCCAAGATCTTTTAGGACAGGGAGGGCAGTTCTTC. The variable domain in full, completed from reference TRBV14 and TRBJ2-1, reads EAGVTQFPSHSVIEKGQTVTLRCDPISGHDNLYWYRRVMGKEIKFLLHFVKESKQDESGMPNNRFLAERTGGTYSTLKVQPAELEDSGVYFCASSQDLLGQGGQFFGPGTRLTVL.

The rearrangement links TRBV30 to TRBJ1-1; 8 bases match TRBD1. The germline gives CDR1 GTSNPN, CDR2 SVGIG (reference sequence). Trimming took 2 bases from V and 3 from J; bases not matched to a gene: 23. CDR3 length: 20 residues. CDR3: CAWSNTPGQGLTGFDTEAFF. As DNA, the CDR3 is TGTGCCTGGAGTAACACCCCAGGACAGGGTTTGACGGGGTTCGACACTGAAGCTTTCTTT.

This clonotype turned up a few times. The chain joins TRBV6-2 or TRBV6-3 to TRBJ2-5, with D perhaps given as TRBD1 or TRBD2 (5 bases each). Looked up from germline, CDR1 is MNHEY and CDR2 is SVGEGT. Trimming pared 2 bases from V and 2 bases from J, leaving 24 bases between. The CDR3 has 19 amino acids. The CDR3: CASSYPPLAVRDPQETQYF. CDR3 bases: TGTGCCAGCAGTTACCCGCCCCTCGCTGTCCGGGACCCACAAGAGACCCAGTACTTC.

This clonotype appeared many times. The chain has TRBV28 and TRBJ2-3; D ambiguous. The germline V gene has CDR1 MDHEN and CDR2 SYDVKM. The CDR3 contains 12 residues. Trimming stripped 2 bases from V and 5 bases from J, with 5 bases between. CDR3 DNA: TGTGCCAGCAGTTTAATGATAGATACGCAGTATTTT. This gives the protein CASSLMIDTQYF.

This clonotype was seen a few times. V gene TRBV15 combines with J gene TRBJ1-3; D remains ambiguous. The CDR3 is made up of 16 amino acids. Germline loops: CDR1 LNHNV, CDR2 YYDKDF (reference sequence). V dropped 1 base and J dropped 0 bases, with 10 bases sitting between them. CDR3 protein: CATSRGLRSSGNTIYF. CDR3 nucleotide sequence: TGTGCCACCAGCAGAGGCCTCCGGAGCTCTGGAAACACCATATATTTT.

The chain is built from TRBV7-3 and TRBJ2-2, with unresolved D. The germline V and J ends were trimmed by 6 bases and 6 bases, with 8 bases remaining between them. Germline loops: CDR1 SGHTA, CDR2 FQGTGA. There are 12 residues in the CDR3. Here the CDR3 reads CASRQFAGELFF. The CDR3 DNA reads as TGTGCCAGCAGACAGTTCGCCGGGGAGCTGTTTTTT.

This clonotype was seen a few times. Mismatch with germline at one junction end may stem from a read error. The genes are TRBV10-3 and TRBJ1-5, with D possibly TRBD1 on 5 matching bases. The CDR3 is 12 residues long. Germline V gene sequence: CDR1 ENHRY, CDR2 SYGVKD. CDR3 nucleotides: TGTGCCATCAGCGACAGCAGTCAGCCCCAGCATTTT. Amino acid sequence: CAISDSSQPQHF.

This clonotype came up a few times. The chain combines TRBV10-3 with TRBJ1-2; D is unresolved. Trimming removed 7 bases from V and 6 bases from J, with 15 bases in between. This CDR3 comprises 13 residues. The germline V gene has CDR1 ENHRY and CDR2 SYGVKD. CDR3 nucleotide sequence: TGTGCCATCAAGGCCCTGCAGAGGGATGGCTACACCTTC. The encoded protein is CAIKALQRDGYTF.

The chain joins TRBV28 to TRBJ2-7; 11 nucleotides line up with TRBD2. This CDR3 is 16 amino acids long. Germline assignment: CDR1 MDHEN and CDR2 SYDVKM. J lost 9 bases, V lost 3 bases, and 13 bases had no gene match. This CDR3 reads CASSFPNSGRASRQYF. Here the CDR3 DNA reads TGTGCCAGCAGTTTCCCCAATAGCGGGAGGGCCAGTAGGCAGTACTTC.

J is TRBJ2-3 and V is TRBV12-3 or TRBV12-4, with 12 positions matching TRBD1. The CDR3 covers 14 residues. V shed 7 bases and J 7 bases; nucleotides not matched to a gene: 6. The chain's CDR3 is CASTGTGGRNTQYF. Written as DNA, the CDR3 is TGTGCCAGCACCGGGACAGGGGGCAGGAATACGCAGTATTTT.

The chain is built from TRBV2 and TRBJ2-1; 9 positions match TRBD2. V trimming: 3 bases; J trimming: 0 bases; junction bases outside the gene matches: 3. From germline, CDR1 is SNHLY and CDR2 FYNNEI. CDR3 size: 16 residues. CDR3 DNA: TGTGCCAGCAGTGACCTAGCGGGGAGCTCCTACAATGAGCAGTTCTTC. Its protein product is CASSDLAGSSYNEQFF.

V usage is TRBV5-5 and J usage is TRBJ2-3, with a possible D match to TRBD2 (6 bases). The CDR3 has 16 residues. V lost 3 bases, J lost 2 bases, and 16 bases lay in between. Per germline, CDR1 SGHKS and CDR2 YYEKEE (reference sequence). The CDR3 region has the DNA TGTGCCAGCAGCTCACGGGGAGGAGGGGTCACAGATACGCAGTATTTT. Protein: CASSSRGGGVTDTQYF.

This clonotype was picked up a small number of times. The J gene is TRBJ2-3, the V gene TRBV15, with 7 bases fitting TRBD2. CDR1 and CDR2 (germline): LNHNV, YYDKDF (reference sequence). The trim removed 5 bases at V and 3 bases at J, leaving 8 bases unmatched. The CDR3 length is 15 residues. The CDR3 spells CATSPERGGTDTQYF. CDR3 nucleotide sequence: TGTGCCACCAGCCCCGAGCGGGGAGGAACAGATACGCAGTATTTT.

CDR3 DNA sequence: TGTGCCAGTAGGAGGGGGGGTCCCGCGTCCTTTTATCAGCCCCAGCATTTT. It yields the protein CASRRGGPASFYQPQHF. The rearrangement uses TRBV19 and TRBJ1-5, with D tentatively TRBD1 (6 bases). The CDR3 spans 17 residues. CDR1 is LNHDA and CDR2 is SQIVND in the germline V gene (reference sequence). Trimming cost V 6 bases and J 5 bases, with 23 bases left between them.

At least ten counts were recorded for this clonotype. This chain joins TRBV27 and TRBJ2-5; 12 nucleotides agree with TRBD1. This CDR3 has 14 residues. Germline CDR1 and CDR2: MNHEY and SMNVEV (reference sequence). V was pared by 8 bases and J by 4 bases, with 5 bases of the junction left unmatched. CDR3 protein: CASSGTGGGETQYF. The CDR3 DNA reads TGTGCCAGCTCCGGGACAGGGGGCGGAGAGACCCAGTACTTC.

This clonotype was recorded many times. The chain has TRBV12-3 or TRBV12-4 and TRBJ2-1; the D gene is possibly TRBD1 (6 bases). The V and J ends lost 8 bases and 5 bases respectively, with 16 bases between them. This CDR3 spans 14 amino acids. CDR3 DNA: TGTGCCAGCGGACGACGGGACACGGACAATGAGCAGTTCTTC. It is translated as CASGRRDTDNEQFF.

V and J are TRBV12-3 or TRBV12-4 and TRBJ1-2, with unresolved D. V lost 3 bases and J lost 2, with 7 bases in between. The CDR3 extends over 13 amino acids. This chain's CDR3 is CASSFGENYGYTF. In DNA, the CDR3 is TGTGCCAGCAGTTTTGGAGAGAACTATGGCTACACCTTC.

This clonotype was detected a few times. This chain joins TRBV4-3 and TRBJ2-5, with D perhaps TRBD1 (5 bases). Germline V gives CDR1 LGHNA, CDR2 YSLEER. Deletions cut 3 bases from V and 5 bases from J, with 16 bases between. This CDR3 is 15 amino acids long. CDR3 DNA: TGCGCCAGCAGCCAGGAGAGTGCAGGGTGGGAGACCCAGTACTTC. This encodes CASSQESAGWETQYF.

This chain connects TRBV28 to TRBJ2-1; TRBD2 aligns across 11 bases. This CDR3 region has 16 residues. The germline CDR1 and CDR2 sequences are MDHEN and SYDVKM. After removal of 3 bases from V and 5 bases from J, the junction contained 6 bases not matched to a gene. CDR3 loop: CASSFPGTSGNNEQFF. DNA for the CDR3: TGTGCCAGCAGTTTCCCAGGGACTAGCGGTAACAATGAGCAGTTCTTC.

CDR3 DNA: TGCAGTGCTAGATCTCTTACTGGGACTAGCGGGGGACGCACAGATACGCAGTATTTT. Translating it yields CSARSLTGTSGGRTDTQYF. This rearrangement joins TRBV20-1 to TRBJ2-3, with 14 bases lining up with TRBD2. The CDR3 length is 19 residues. Trimming at V came to 2 bases and at J to 1 base, leaving 11 bases not matched to a gene. CDR1 is DFQATT, CDR2 SNEGSKA, per germline (reference sequence).

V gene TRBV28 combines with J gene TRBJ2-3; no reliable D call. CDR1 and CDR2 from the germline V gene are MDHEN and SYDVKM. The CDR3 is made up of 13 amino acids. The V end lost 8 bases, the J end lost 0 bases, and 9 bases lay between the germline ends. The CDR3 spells CASEASSTDTQYF. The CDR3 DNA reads TGTGCCAGCGAAGCGTCTAGCACAGATACGCAGTATTTT.

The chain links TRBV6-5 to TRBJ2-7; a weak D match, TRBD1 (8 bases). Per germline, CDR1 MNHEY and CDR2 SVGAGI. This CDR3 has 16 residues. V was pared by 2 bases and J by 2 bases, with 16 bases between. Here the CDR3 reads CASSYPGQGGAYEQYF. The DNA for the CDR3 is TGTGCCAGCAGTTACCCAGGACAGGGAGGGGCCTACGAGCAGTACTTC.

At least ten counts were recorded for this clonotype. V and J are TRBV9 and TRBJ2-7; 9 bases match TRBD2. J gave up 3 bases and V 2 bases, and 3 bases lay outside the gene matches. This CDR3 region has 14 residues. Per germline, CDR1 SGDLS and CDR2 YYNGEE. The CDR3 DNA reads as TGTGCCAGCAGCGTTAGTAGCGGGAGCTACGAGCAGTACTTC. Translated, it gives CASSVSSGSYEQYF.

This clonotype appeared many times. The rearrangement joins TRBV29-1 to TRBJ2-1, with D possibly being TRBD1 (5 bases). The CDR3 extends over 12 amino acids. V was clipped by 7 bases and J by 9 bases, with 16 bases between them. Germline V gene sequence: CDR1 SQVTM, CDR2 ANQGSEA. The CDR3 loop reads CSEDTVLGEQFF. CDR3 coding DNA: TGCAGCGAGGACACGGTTCTGGGTGAGCAGTTCTTC.

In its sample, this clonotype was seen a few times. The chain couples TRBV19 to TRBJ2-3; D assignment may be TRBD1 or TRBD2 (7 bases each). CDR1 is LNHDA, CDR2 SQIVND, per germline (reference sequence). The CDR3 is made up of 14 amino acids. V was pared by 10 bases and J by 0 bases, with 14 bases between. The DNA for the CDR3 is TGTGCCACTGACAGGGAGGGGAGCACAGATACGCAGTATTTT. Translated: CATDREGSTDTQYF.